Following are 21 T cell receptor beta chains from one sample sequenced in a study of CD8 T cells in ankylosing spondylitis (dated by TCRdb to 2016 to 2017). The library was generated by 5' RACE. Sequencing was carried out with an Illumina HiSeq 2500. TCRdb passed the public sequencing reads through fastp at Q25 and MiXCR, retaining productive beta sequences. All rows with the same CDR3 protein become a single entry with the most common DNA and genes. In all, the sample holds 200,000 to 250,000 distinct CDR3 sequences, and 10% to 13% of those were seen once. Together, the top ten hold over 20% of the sample. Sequencing used blood, either unsorted or a sorted T cell fraction (not recorded which). Source of these receptors: a male donor with ankylosing spondylitis or in good health (not recorded which).

In its sample, this clonotype was seen once. This clone may be a read error of a much larger clone one base away. This sequence joins TRBV20-1 and TRBJ2-1; D is possibly TRBD1 (6 bases). The CDR3 is 12 residues long. Germline CDR1 reads DFQATT; CDR2 reads SNEGSKA (reference sequence). The CDR3 DNA reads as TGCAGTGTAACAGGGCCCTACAATAAGCAGTTCTTC. It specifies CSVTGPYNKQFF.

This clonotype was detected ten times or more. The chain employs TRBV10-3 and TRBJ2-7, with D unclear. Germline V gene sequence: CDR1 ENHRY, CDR2 SYGVKD. Trimming shortened V by 10 bases and J by 2 bases, and 9 bases separated the two germline ends. The CDR3 spans 11 residues. The CDR3 DNA follows: TGTGCCACCTCTGACACCTACGAGCAGTACTTC. Translated, it gives CATSDTYEQYF.

This clonotype has ten or more counts. The chain has TRBV5-1 and TRBJ2-1, with 10 positions matching TRBD1. Germline loops: CDR1 SGHRS, CDR2 YFSETQ. The CDR3 length is 14 residues. The ends lost 4 bases at V and 7 bases at J; junction bases unmatched: 5. CDR3 sequence (DNA): TGCGCCAGCAGCGGAGGACAGGGGGGGAATGAGCAGTTCTTC. Translated: CASSGGQGGNEQFF.

Many counts were recorded for this clonotype. The genes are TRBV24-1 and TRBJ2-3; 10 positions agree with TRBD2. The CDR3 contains 16 residues. CDR1 is KGHDR, CDR2 SFDVKD, per germline. With 9 bases clipped from V and 2 bases from J, the junction kept 10 bases outside the gene matches. CDR3 coding DNA: TGTGCCACCGGGCCCTATAGCGGGGGGCCCACAGATACGCAGTATTTT. Translated, it gives CATGPYSGGPTDTQYF.

This clonotype was counted many times. The rearrangement links TRBV12-3 or TRBV12-4 to TRBJ2-5, with D tentatively TRBD2 (6 bases). CDR3 length: 15 residues. Trimming shortened V by 4 bases and J by 1 base, and 13 bases separated the two germline ends. DNA for the CDR3: TGTGCCAGCAGTTCGGAGGTAGCGGCCCAAGAGACCCAGTACTTC. Its protein product is CASSSEVAAQETQYF.

This clonotype showed up just a few times. The chain is built from TRBV7-8 and TRBJ2-5, with a weak D call TRBD1 (5 bases). The germline CDR1 and CDR2 sequences are SGHVS and FQNEAQ. CDR3 size: 13 residues. The ends were cut back, 1 base at V and 5 bases at J, with 8 bases in the middle. The CDR3 protein is CASSLGRAETQYF. DNA for the CDR3: TGTGCCAGCAGCTTAGGCAGGGCGGAGACCCAGTACTTC.

This clonotype was counted only a few times. CDR3 region: CSASGTSGASSYNEQFF. The CDR3 coding sequence is TGCAGTGCTAGTGGTACTAGCGGGGCGAGCTCCTACAATGAGCAGTTCTTC. The V gene is TRBV20-1, the J gene TRBJ2-1; 10 nucleotides align to TRBD2. J gave up 0 bases and V 3 bases, and 8 bases lay outside the gene matches. Looked up from germline, CDR1 is DFQATT and CDR2 is SNEGSKA (reference sequence). This CDR3 region has 17 residues.

This clonotype has at least ten counts. J is TRBJ1-4 and V is TRBV5-1; D ambiguous. The CDR3 length is 13 residues. V was trimmed by 4 bases and J by 11 bases, leaving 15 bases between them. Germline lookup yields CDR1 SGHRS and CDR2 YFSETQ. CDR3 sequence: CASSVADGRKLFF. The CDR3 DNA follows: TGCGCCAGCAGCGTCGCCGACGGACGGAAACTGTTTTTT.

This clonotype showed up many times. The V gene is TRBV4-2, the J gene TRBJ1-1; D not resolved. This CDR3 spans 15 amino acids. Germline loops: CDR1 LGHNA, CDR2 YNFKEQ. V lost 0 bases and J lost 4, with 12 bases in between. As DNA, the CDR3 is TGTGCCAGCAGCCAAGATTTAGGGTTTGGCACTGAAGCTTTCTTT. It yields the protein CASSQDLGFGTEAFF.

The chain uses TRBV28 and TRBJ2-7; 7 nucleotides agree with TRBD1. With V trimmed by 4 bases and J by 1 base, 4 bases remained unmatched. Germline CDR1 reads MDHEN; CDR2 reads SYDVKM. The CDR3 has 14 amino acids. The CDR3, as DNA: TGTGCCAGCAGTTACGGGACAGATTCCTACGAGCAGTACTTC. Its translation: CASSYGTDSYEQYF.

This clonotype has a count of ten or more. The gene calls are TRBV12-3 or TRBV12-4 and TRBJ2-7; no firm D call. Trimming cost V 3 bases and J 5 bases, with 5 bases left between them. The CDR3 runs to 11 residues. The CDR3 DNA reads TGTGCCAGCAGTTTGGGGAACGAGCAGTACTTC. It translates to CASSLGNEQYF.

The chain links TRBV3-1 to TRBJ2-3, with 8 nucleotides matching TRBD1. In germline, CDR1 is LGHDT, CDR2 YNNKEL (reference sequence). CDR3 length: 16 residues. The V gene end was trimmed by 4 bases and the J gene end by 2 bases; junction bases not matched to a gene: 8. The CDR3 is CASSLARGRFTDTQYF. The CDR3 DNA reads as TGTGCCAGCAGCCTCGCCAGGGGGCGATTCACAGATACGCAGTATTTT.

This clonotype appeared a few times. The chain recombines TRBV15 with TRBJ2-5; 7 nucleotides align to TRBD1. This CDR3 spans 15 amino acids. Germline CDR1 is LNHNV and CDR2 is YYDKDF (reference sequence). The V gene end was trimmed by 2 bases and the J gene end by 2 bases; junction bases not matched to a gene: 5. Here the CDR3 reads CATSRPTGSQETQYF. The CDR3 bases are TGTGCCACCAGCAGACCGACAGGGAGTCAAGAGACCCAGTACTTC.

This clonotype was seen repeatedly, ten times or more. The rearrangement uses TRBV4-1 and TRBJ2-2; TRBD1 matches at 9 bases. Unmatched junction bases numbered 5, after V lost 0 bases and J lost 3 bases. The CDR3 runs to 17 residues. From germline, CDR1 is MGHRA and CDR2 YSYEKL. DNA for the CDR3: TGCGCCAGCAGCCAAGAAATCACAGGGGGCGACACCGGGGAGCTGTTTTTT. Protein: CASSQEITGGDTGELFF.

J is TRBJ2-3 and V is TRBV20-1, with 9 bases lining up with TRBD2. From germline, CDR1 is DFQATT and CDR2 SNEGSKA (reference sequence). After removal of 3 bases from V and 3 bases from J, the junction contained 7 bases not matched to a gene. This CDR3 has 15 amino acids. CDR3 sequence (DNA): TGCAGTGCTAGGAGGACTAGCGCGGGGACAGATACGCAGTATTTT. This sequence encodes CSARRTSAGTDTQYF.

The sample holds many counts of this clonotype. The chain links TRBV5-6 to TRBJ2-1, with D uncertain. CDR1 and CDR2 (germline): SGHDT, YYEEEE. V was shortened by 4 bases and J by 9 bases, with 14 bases between the two germline ends. The CDR3 totals 13 residues. The CDR3 DNA is TGTGCCAGCAGCCTTCGTCGCGCAGGTGAGCAGTTCTTC. This sequence encodes CASSLRRAGEQFF.

This clonotype showed up just a few times. The V and J genes are TRBV25-1 and TRBJ2-7, with 8 bases that match TRBD1. The junction had 6 bases not matched to a gene; V was cut back by 1 base and J by 4 bases. The CDR3 has 15 amino acids. Germline CDR1 and CDR2: MGHDK and SYGVNS. The CDR3 DNA is TGTGCCAGCAGTGAATCCCGGACAGGGCGTTACGAGCAGTACTTC. This translates into CASSESRTGRYEQYF.

This clonotype was observed many times. The V call is TRBV5-1, the J call TRBJ1-4; D gene ambiguous. Germline V gene lookup returns CDR1 SGHRS and CDR2 YFSETQ. V was clipped by 2 bases and J by 2 bases, with 13 bases between them. CDR3 size: 16 residues. In nucleotides, the CDR3 is TGCGCCAGCAGCTTAACCCCGGACGCGACTAATGAAAAACTGTTTTTT. Its protein is CASSLTPDATNEKLFF.

This clonotype was counted a few times. This sequence joins TRBV19 and TRBJ1-5; 10 bases align to TRBD1. This CDR3 is built from 14 residues. Trimming cost V 7 bases and J 6 bases; bases outside gene matches: 6. Germline V gene data show CDR1 as LNHDA and CDR2 as SQIVND (reference sequence). This chain's CDR3 is CASTETGGGQPQHF. The CDR3 bases are TGTGCCAGTACTGAGACAGGGGGCGGTCAGCCCCAGCATTTT.

At least ten counts were recorded for this clonotype. The V gene is TRBV5-1, the J gene TRBJ2-2; D perhaps matches TRBD1 (5 bases). CDR1 SGHRS and CDR2 YFSETQ come from the germline V gene. V was shortened by 4 bases and J by 1 base, with 11 bases between the two germline ends. The CDR3 has 15 residues. Written as DNA, the CDR3 is TGCGCCAGCAGCCTAGGGGTCCTGAACACCGGGGAGCTGTTTTTT. This sequence encodes CASSLGVLNTGELFF.

This clonotype was detected many times. The chain links TRBV3-1 to TRBJ2-3; 7 bases are a match to TRBD1. Germline V gives CDR1 LGHDT, CDR2 YNNKEL (reference sequence). The CDR3 is 15 amino acids. V lost 4 bases and J lost 1; bases outside the gene matches: 5. In DNA, the CDR3 is TGTGCCAGCAGCCGCCGACAGGGTCGCACAGATACGCAGTATTTT. It translates to CASSRRQGRTDTQYF.